One sample yielded the 29 T cell receptor beta chains listed below, sequenced in a study of blood T cells in healthy people across ages. A second PCR, run for roughly 7 to 12 cycles, used a sample-barcoded 5' primer plus a J-beta primer mix. In TCRdb, the 5' RACE reads were re-called with MiXCR into one record per CDR3 protein. The table lists 1.5 million to 2 million distinct CDR3 sequences, 28% of them singletons, with 7% to 9% in the top ten. The sample taken for sequencing was blood. These receptors originate from a woman aged 25 to 39 in good health.

Comment on this clonotype: An end of the junction does not agree with germline; a read error may underlie this. The chain links TRBV29-1 to TRBJ1-1; D ambiguous. CDR1 is SQVTM, CDR2 ANQGSEA, per germline. The CDR3 has 15 amino acids. The CDR3 nucleotides read TGCAGCGTTGAAACATTATCAGGACTGAATACTGAAGCTTTCTTT. Its translation: CSVETLSGLNTEAFF.

This clonotype was observed many times. V usage is TRBV20-1 and J usage is TRBJ2-7; 7 bases fit TRBD1. Looked up from germline, CDR1 is DFQATT and CDR2 is SNEGSKA (reference sequence). V trimming: 5 bases; J trimming: 2 bases; junction bases outside the gene matches: 9. The CDR3 is 14 amino acids. CDR3 DNA: TGCAGTGCTCTTAGGACAGGCGCGACCTACGAGCAGTACTTC. It specifies CSALRTGATYEQYF.

This clonotype was detected many times. V and J are TRBV5-1 and TRBJ2-7; the D gene is possibly TRBD1 (6 bases). Germline V gene sequence: CDR1 SGHRS, CDR2 YFSETQ. Between the trimmed V and J ends, which lost 6 bases and 0 bases, there was a span of 13 bases. The CDR3 is made up of 14 amino acids. The chain's CDR3 is CASKDRTASYEQYF. The CDR3 DNA is TGCGCCAGCAAAGACCGGACAGCCTCCTACGAGCAGTACTTC.

Comments on this clonotype: It may be a read error: a sequence one base away is much more abundant. The chain combines TRBV12-3 or TRBV12-4 with TRBJ2-7, with D uncertain. The J call is doubtful: the DNA matches TRBJ2-5 better. CDR3 length: 13 residues. DNA of the CDR3: TGTGCCAGCAGTTGGGCCGGGCGAGGGACCCAGTACTTC. Its translation is CASSWAGRGTQYF.

This sequence joins TRBV7-2 and TRBJ2-7; TRBD2 matches at 8 bases. The CDR3 has 16 residues. The germline V gene has CDR1 SGHTA and CDR2 FQGNSA. J gave up 2 bases and V 5 bases, and 11 bases lay outside the gene matches. Written as DNA, the CDR3 is TGTGCCAGCAGCCCCCTATTAAACGGGGGGGCCTACGAGCAGTACTTC. Amino acids: CASSPLLNGGAYEQYF. Looking up the rest from reference TRBV7-2 and TRBJ2-7 gives the full variable domain: GAGVSQSPSNKVTEKGKDVELRCDPISGHTALYWYRQSLGQGLEFLIYFQGNSAPDKSGLPSDRFSAERTGGSVSTLTIQRTQQEDSAVYLCASSPLLNGGAYEQYFGPGTRLTVT.

This clonotype was found a few times. The chain employs TRBV18 and TRBJ2-3; TRBD1 matches at 8 bases. The CDR3 has 16 residues. The V gene end was trimmed by 3 bases and the J gene end by 2 bases; junction bases not matched to a gene: 7. Germline V CDR1 and CDR2: KGHSH, LQKENI. The CDR3 coding sequence is TGTGCCAGCTCACCCCCTCAGGGGGCCCTCACAGATACGCAGTATTTT. Amino acid sequence: CASSPPQGALTDTQYF. The full variable domain, rest sourced from reference TRBV18 and TRBJ2-3, is NAGVMQNPRHLVRRRGQEARLRCSPMKGHSHVYWYRQLPEEGLKFMVYLQKENIIDESGMPKERFSAEFPKEGPSILRIQQVVRGDSAAYFCASSPPQGALTDTQYFGPGTRLTVL.

A note on this clonotype: No conserved phenylalanine or tryptophan is present at the end of the CDR3, so a read error is the likely explanation. The rearrangement joins TRBV5-1 to TRBJ2-1, with D tentatively TRBD1 (5 bases). The CDR3 sequence is 13 residues long. The germline V gene has CDR1 SGHRS and CDR2 YFSETQ. V lost 1 base, J lost 5 bases, and 7 bases lay in between. The CDR3 protein is CASSLRGDNEQFL. In DNA, the CDR3 is TGCGCCAGCAGCTTGAGGGGTGACAATGAGCAGTTCCTC.

This clonotype was detected a few times. The V call is TRBV20-1, the J call TRBJ1-4; no clear D. CDR1 and CDR2 from the germline V gene are DFQATT and SNEGSKA (reference sequence). Trimming removed 2 bases at V and 4 bases at J, with 2 bases between. This CDR3 spans 11 amino acids. The CDR3: CSARINEKLFF. The CDR3, as DNA: TGCAGTGCTAGAATTAATGAAAAACTGTTTTTT.

This clonotype has a handful of counts. The chain links TRBV10-3 to TRBJ1-2; D is uncertain. Trimming pared 3 bases from V and 0 bases from J, leaving 8 bases between. Germline V CDR1 and CDR2: ENHRY, SYGVKD. CDR3 length: 14 amino acids. CDR3 nucleotides: TGTGCCATCAGTGACGGGTACGCTAACTATGGCTACACCTTC. Amino acid sequence: CAISDGYANYGYTF.

This clonotype was seen more than once but under ten times. CDR3 coding DNA: TGTGCCAGCAGAACATGGACTGGCGGGAGTTCGGATACGCAGTATTTT. This gives the protein CASRTWTGGSSDTQYF. The V and J genes are TRBV6-5 and TRBJ2-3; 7 nucleotides match TRBD2. This CDR3 has 16 residues. The junction had 15 bases not matched to a gene; V was cut back by 6 bases and J by 6 bases. Germline CDR1 MNHEY, CDR2 SVGAGI.

This clonotype was seen only a few times. CDR3 amino acids: CASNGSSYEQYF. As DNA, the CDR3 is TGTGCCAGCAACGGGAGTAGCTACGAGCAGTACTTC. V and J are TRBV5-4 and TRBJ2-7, with D possibly TRBD2 on 6 matching bases. This CDR3 spans 12 amino acids. V was shortened by 6 bases and J by 3 bases, with 10 bases between the two germline ends. Germline CDR1 SGHNT, CDR2 YYREEE (reference sequence).

This clonotype was counted ten times or more. V gene TRBV20-1 combines with J gene TRBJ2-7, with 7 bases matching TRBD1. Germline V CDR1 and CDR2: DFQATT, SNEGSKA (reference sequence). Germline trimming cut 4 bases from V and 6 bases from J; bases unmatched to any gene: 3. The CDR3 covers 11 residues. The CDR3 nucleotides are TGCAGTGCTATACAGGGGTTCGAGCAGTACTTC. Its translation is CSAIQGFEQYF.

The chain has TRBV30 and TRBJ1-1, with 12 bases lining up with TRBD1. The germline V gene has CDR1 GTSNPN and CDR2 SVGIG (reference sequence). With V trimmed by 0 bases and J by 1 base, 3 bases remained unmatched. This CDR3 is built from 16 residues. The CDR3 nucleotides read TGTGCCTGGAGTGTCGGGACAGGGGGCCGGAACACTGAAGCTTTCTTT. Protein: CAWSVGTGGRNTEAFF.

The chain joins TRBV12-3 or TRBV12-4 to TRBJ2-3, with 10 bases matching TRBD2. Trimming cost V 5 bases and J 5 bases; bases outside gene matches: 4. The CDR3 has 14 residues. This chain's CDR3 is CASSTSGARDTQYF. CDR3 in DNA: TGTGCCAGCAGTACTAGCGGGGCCCGAGATACGCAGTATTTT.

This clonotype was observed a handful of times. The chain couples TRBV10-3 to TRBJ2-1; 11 positions agree with TRBD2. The CDR3 runs to 16 residues. V dropped 3 bases and J dropped 7; count of bases not matched to a gene: 8. Germline V gives CDR1 ENHRY, CDR2 SYGVKD. The CDR3 protein is CAISDPGTSGKNEQFF. DNA of the CDR3: TGTGCCATCAGTGATCCCGGGACTAGCGGCAAGAATGAGCAGTTCTTC.

CDR3 nucleotide sequence: TGCGCCAGCAGTACCGGGACAGGGGCTCTGGAGCAGTACTTC. Translating it yields CASSTGTGALEQYF. The chain employs TRBV5-1 and TRBJ2-7; 10 bases are shared with TRBD1. The CDR3 consists of 14 residues. The J segment lost 7 bases and the V segment lost 5 bases, leaving 9 bases of the junction unmatched. Germline assignment: CDR1 SGHRS and CDR2 YFSETQ. The full variable domain, rest sourced from reference TRBV5-1 and TRBJ2-7, is KAGVTQTPRYLIKTRGQQVTLSCSPISGHRSVSWYQQTPGQGLQFLFEYFSETQRNKGNFPGRFSGRQFSNSRSEMNVSTLELGDSALYLCASSTGTGALEQYFGPGTRLTVT.

V and J are TRBV2 and TRBJ2-3; D may be TRBD2 (5 bases). In germline, CDR1 is SNHLY, CDR2 FYNNEI. Trimming shortened V by 5 bases and J by 3 bases, and 18 bases separated the two germline ends. This CDR3 region has 16 residues. The CDR3 here is CASSLIATTTTDTQYF. In nucleotides, the CDR3 is TGTGCCAGCAGTCTAATCGCTACGACTACAACAGATACGCAGTATTTT.

J is TRBJ2-1 and V is TRBV7-2; the D gene is possibly TRBD2 (6 bases). Germline V CDR1 and CDR2: SGHTA, FQGNSA. This CDR3 contains 15 residues. Between the trimmed V and J ends, which lost 5 bases and 1 base, there was a span of 12 bases. CDR3 nucleotides: TGTGCCAGCAGCACAGCGGGTCAATCCTACAATGAGCAGTTCTTC. This sequence encodes CASSTAGQSYNEQFF.

This rearrangement joins TRBV12-3 or TRBV12-4 to TRBJ2-1; TRBD2 matches 10 bases. With V trimmed by 8 bases and J by 4 bases, 5 bases remained unmatched. This CDR3 is 14 amino acids long. The CDR3: CASWGSGRYNEQFF. For the CDR3, the DNA is TGTGCCAGCTGGGGTAGCGGGAGGTACAATGAGCAGTTCTTC.

This clonotype was observed a handful of times. One end of the junction varies from germline; a read error may be responsible. The genes are TRBV7-9 and TRBJ1-2; 8 bases line up with TRBD1. The V gene's germline CDR1 is SEHNR and CDR2 FQNEAQ (reference sequence). The CDR3 covers 16 residues. DNA of the CDR3: TGTGCCAGCAGCTTAGAGAGGACAGGGACTAACTATGACTACACCTTC. The encoded protein is CASSLERTGTNYDYTF. The full variable domain, its missing parts supplied by reference TRBV7-9 and TRBJ1-2, is DTGVSQNPRHKITKRGQNVTFRCDPISEHNRLYWYRQTLGQGPEFLTYFQNEAQLEKSRLLSDRFSAERPKGSFSTLEIQRTEQGDSAMYLCASSLERTGTNYDYTFGSGTRLTVV.

At least ten counts were recorded for this clonotype. V usage is TRBV4-2 and J usage is TRBJ2-5; D not certain. Between the trimmed V and J ends, which lost 2 bases and 5 bases, there was a span of 15 bases. The CDR3 covers 15 residues. In germline, CDR1 is LGHNA, CDR2 YNFKEQ. The CDR3 protein is CASSQTGLEIETQYF. The CDR3 DNA sequence: TGTGCCAGCAGCCAAACTGGTCTAGAGATTGAGACCCAGTACTTC.

Points on this clonotype: In this CDR3 the conserved last residue, phenylalanine or tryptophan, is missing, so a read error is likely. The CDR3 is CSAPSGGSNEQFL. In DNA form, the CDR3 reads TGCAGTGCACCAAGCGGGGGGTCCAATGAGCAGTTCTTG. The chain links TRBV20-1 to TRBJ2-1; TRBD2 aligns across 9 bases. The CDR3 extends over 13 amino acids. The V segment lost 6 bases and the J segment 6 bases; nucleotides outside the gene matches: 6. CDR1 and CDR2 from the germline V gene are DFQATT and SNEGSKA (reference sequence).

This clonotype came up many times. The chain recombines TRBV5-1 with TRBJ2-2; no clear D gene. There are 15 residues in the CDR3. V was shortened by 2 bases and J by 2 bases, with 10 bases between the two germline ends. Germline-derived CDR1 and CDR2 are SGHRS and YFSETQ. CDR3 bases: TGCGCCAGCAGCTTTGGTGGCCAAAACACCGGGGAGCTGTTTTTT. It is translated as CASSFGGQNTGELFF.

The table lists this clonotype with a few counts. The gene calls are TRBV28 and TRBJ2-7, with 12 bases identical to TRBD2. The J segment lost 1 base and the V segment lost 2 bases, leaving 9 bases of the junction unmatched. This CDR3 region has 18 residues. Looked up from germline, CDR1 is MDHEN and CDR2 is SYDVKM. In DNA, the CDR3 is TGTGCCAGCAGTTTACCTCCTAGCGGGAGGGGTTTGTCCTACGAGCAGTACTTC. Translation: CASSLPPSGRGLSYEQYF.

Regarding this clonotype: This may come from a read error, since a much larger clone is one base off. This chain links TRBV12-3 or TRBV12-4 with TRBJ2-3; D gene uncertain. The CDR3 sequence is 14 residues long. Between the trimmed V and J ends, which lost 8 bases and 4 bases, there was a span of 16 bases. CDR3: CASGRADLADTQYF. In DNA, the CDR3 is TGTGCCAGCGGCCGGGCGGACCTTGCAGATACGCAGTATTTT.

There are many counts of this clonotype. The genes are TRBV6-2 or TRBV6-3 and TRBJ2-1; 7 bases fit TRBD1. The CDR3 is 14 residues long. Trimming removed 6 bases from V and 5 bases from J; junction bases left unmatched: 7. Germline loops: CDR1 MNHEY, CDR2 SVGEGT. The CDR3 sequence: CASSDRVFHNEQFF. The CDR3, as DNA: TGTGCCAGCAGCGACAGGGTGTTCCACAATGAGCAGTTCTTC.

V is TRBV20-1 and J is TRBJ2-7, with a weak D call TRBD2 (5 bases). Trimming shortened V by 2 bases and J by 0 bases, and 14 bases separated the two germline ends. Germline values: CDR1 DFQATT, CDR2 SNEGSKA (reference sequence). The CDR3 contains 15 residues. The CDR3 region is CSARPRSGGSYEQYF. CDR3 bases: TGCAGTGCTAGACCCAGAAGCGGAGGCTCCTACGAGCAGTACTTC.

With regard to this clonotype: The junction does not match germline at one end; this may be a read error. This chain uses TRBV5-6 with TRBJ1-5, with D unresolved. The CDR3 has 13 residues. Germline-derived CDR1 and CDR2 are SGHDT and YYEEEE. CDR3: CVSSLNGKSAQHF. In nucleotides, the CDR3 is TGTGTCAGCAGCTTGAACGGAAAATCAGCCCAGCATTTT.

This clonotype has just a few counts. The genes are TRBV6-6 and TRBJ2-4; D could derive from TRBD1 or TRBD2 (7 bases each). The assigned J gene may be wrong: the sequence end matches TRBJ2-7 better. This CDR3 comprises 16 residues. The germline gives CDR1 MNHNY, CDR2 SVGAGI (reference sequence). CDR3 sequence reads: CASSYSQGGAPYEQYF. In DNA, the CDR3 is TGTGCCAGCAGTTACTCCCAGGGGGGGGCCCCCTACGAGCAGTACTTC.